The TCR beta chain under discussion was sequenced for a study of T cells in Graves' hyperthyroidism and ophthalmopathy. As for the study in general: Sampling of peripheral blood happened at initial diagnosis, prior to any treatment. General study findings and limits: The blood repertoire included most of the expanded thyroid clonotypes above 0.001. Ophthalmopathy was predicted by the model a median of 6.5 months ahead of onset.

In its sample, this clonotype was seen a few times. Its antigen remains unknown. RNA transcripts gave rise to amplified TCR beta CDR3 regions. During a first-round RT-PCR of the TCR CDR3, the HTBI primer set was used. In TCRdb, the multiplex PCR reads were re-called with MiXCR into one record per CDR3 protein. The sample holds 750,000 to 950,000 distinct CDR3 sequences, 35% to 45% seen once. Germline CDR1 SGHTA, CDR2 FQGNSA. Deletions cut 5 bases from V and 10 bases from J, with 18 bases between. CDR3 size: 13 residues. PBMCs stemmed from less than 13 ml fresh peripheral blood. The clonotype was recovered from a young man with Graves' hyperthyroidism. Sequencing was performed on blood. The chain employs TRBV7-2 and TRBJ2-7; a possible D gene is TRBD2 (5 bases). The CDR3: CASSPQPAEPQYF. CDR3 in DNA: TGTGCCAGCAGCCCACAGCCAGCGGAGCCCCAGTACTTC.